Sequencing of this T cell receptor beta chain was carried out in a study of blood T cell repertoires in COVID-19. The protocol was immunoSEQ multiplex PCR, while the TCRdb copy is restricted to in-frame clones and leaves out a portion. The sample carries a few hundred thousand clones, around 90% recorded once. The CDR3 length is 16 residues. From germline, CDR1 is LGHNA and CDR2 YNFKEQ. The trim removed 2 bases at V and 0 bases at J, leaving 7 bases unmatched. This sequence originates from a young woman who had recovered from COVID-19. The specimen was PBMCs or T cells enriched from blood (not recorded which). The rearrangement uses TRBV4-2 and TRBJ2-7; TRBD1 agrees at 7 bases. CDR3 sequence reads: CASSQLGRGSSYEQYF. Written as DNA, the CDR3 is TGTGCCAGCAGCCAACTTGGCAGGGGGAGCTCCTACGAGCAGTACTTC.